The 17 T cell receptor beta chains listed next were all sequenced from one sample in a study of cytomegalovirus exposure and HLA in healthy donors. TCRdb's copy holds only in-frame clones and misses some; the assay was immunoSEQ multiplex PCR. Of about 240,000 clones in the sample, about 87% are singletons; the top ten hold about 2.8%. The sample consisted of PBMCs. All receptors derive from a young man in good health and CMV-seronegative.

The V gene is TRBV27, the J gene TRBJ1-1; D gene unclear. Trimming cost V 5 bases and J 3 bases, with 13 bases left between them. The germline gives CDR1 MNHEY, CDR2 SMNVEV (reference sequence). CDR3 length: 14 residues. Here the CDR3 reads CASSLNSGYTEAFF. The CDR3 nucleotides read TGTGCCAGCAGTCTTAATTCGGGTTACACTGAAGCTTTCTTT.

The CDR3 reads CASSAPGIAGNTIYF. In nucleotides, the CDR3 is TGTGCCAGCAGCGCCCCAGGGATCGCTGGAAACACCATATATTTT. The V call is TRBV11-2, the J call TRBJ1-3, with D tentatively TRBD1 (5 bases). Germline CDR1 SGHAT, CDR2 FQNNGV. The length of the CDR3 is 15 residues. V dropped 5 bases and J dropped 2 bases, with 13 bases sitting between them.

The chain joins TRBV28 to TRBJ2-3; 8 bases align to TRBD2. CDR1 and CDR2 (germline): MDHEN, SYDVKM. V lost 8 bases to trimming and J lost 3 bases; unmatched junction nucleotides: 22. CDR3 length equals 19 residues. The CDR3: CASDDPPSGSKSSTDTQYF. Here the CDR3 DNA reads TGTGCCAGCGACGACCCCCCGAGCGGGAGTAAATCCTCTACAGATACGCAGTATTTT.

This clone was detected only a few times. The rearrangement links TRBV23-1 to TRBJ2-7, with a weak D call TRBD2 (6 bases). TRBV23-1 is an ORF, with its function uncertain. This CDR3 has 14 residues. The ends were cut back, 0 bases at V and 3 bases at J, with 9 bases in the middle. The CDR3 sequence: CASSQSWGGYEQYF. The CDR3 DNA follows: TGCGCCAGCAGTCAATCTTGGGGAGGCTACGAGCAGTACTTC.

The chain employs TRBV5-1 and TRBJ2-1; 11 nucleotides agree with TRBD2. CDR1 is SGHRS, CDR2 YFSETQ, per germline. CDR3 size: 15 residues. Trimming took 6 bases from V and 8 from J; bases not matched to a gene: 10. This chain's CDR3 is CASTLSSGRSHEQFF. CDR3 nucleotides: TGCGCCAGCACCCTCTCTAGCGGGAGGTCGCATGAGCAGTTCTTC.

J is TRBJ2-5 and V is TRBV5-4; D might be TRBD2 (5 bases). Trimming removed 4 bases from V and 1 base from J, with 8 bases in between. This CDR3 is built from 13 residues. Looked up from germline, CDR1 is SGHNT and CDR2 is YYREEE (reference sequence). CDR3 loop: CASSTRGQETQYF. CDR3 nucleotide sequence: TGTGCCAGCAGCACCCGGGGCCAAGAGACCCAGTACTTC.

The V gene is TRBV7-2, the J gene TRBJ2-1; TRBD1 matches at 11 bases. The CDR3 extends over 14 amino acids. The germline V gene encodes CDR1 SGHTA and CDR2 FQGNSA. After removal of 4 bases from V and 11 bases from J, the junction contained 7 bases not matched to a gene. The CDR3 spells CASSSPGTGGKQFF. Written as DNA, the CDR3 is TGTGCCAGCAGCTCCCCCGGGACAGGGGGGAAGCAGTTCTTC.

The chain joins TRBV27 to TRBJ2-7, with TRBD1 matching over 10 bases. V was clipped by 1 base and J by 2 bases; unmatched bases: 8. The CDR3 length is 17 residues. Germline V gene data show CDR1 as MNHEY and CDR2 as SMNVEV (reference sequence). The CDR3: CASSLFPDRGLTYEQYF. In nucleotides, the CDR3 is TGTGCCAGCAGTTTATTCCCCGACAGGGGGCTGACCTACGAGCAGTACTTC.

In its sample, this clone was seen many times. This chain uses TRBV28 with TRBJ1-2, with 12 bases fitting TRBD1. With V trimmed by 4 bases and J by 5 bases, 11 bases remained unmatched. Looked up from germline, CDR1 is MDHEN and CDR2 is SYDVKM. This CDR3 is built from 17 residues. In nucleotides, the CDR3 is TGTGCCAGCAGTTCCCGGGACAGGGGGCTGGATGTATATGGCTACACCTTC. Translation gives CASSSRDRGLDVYGYTF.

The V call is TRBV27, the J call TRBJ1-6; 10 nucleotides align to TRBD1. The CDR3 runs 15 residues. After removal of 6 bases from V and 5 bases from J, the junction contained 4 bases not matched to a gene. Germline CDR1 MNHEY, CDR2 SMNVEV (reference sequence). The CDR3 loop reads CASRGQGVNNSPLHF. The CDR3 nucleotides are TGTGCCAGCAGAGGACAGGGGGTTAATAATTCACCCCTCCACTTT.

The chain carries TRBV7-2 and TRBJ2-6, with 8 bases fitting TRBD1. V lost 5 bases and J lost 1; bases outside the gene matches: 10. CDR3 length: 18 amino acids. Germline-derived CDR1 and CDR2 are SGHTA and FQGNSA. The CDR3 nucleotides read TGTGCCAGCAGCCCTCGGACAGGGTGGGGGTCTGGGGCCAACGTCCTGACTTTC. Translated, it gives CASSPRTGWGSGANVLTF.

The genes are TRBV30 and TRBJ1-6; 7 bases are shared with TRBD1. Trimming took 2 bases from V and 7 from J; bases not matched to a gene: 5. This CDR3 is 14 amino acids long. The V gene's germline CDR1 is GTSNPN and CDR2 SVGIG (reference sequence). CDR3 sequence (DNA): TGTGCCTGGAGTACGCGGGACAGAAATTCACCCCTCCACTTT. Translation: CAWSTRDRNSPLHF.

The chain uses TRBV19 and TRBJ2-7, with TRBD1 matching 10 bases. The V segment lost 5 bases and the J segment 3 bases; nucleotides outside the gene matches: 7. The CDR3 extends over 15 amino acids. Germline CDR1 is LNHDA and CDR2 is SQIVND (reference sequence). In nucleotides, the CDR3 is TGTGCCAGTAGTCCTTCGACAGGGGGCCGCTACGAGCAGTACTTC. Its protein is CASSPSTGGRYEQYF.

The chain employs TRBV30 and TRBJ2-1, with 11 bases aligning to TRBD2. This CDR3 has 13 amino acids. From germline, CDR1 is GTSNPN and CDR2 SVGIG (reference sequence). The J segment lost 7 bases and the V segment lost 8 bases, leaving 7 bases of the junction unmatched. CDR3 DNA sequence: TGTGCCAGATCGGGACTAGCGGCTAATGAGCAGTTCTTC. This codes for CARSGLAANEQFF. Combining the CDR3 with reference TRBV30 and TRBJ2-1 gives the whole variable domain SQTIHQWPATLVQPVGSPLSLECTVEGTSNPNLYWYRQAAGRGLQLLFYSVGIGQISSEVPQNLSASRPQDRQFILSSKKLLLSDSGFYLCARSGLAANEQFFGPGTRLTVL.

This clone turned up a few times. This chain's CDR3 is CASSLEGKVGQPQHF. The CDR3, as DNA: TGTGCCAGCAGCTTAGAGGGGAAGGTGGGCCAGCCCCAGCATTTT. The V call is TRBV7-9, the J call TRBJ1-5; TRBD1 is a possible D gene (5 bases). In germline, CDR1 is SEHNR, CDR2 FQNEAQ (reference sequence). The V end was cut by 1 base, the J end by 7 bases, with 14 bases between. The CDR3 totals 15 residues. Variable domain in full (rest from reference TRBV7-9 and TRBJ1-5): DTGVSQNPRHKITKRGQNVTFRCDPISEHNRLYWYRQTLGQGPEFLTYFQNEAQLEKSRLLSDRFSAERPKGSFSTLEIQRTEQGDSAMYLCASSLEGKVGQPQHFGDGTRLSIL.

CDR3: CASSFRQGYEQYF. The CDR3 nucleotides are TGTGCCAGCAGTTTTCGGCAGGGGTACGAGCAGTACTTC. The chain recombines TRBV28 with TRBJ2-7, with D maybe TRBD1 (6 bases). Germline values: CDR1 MDHEN, CDR2 SYDVKM. The CDR3 consists of 13 residues. The V end lost 3 bases, the J end lost 4 bases, and 10 bases lay between the germline ends.

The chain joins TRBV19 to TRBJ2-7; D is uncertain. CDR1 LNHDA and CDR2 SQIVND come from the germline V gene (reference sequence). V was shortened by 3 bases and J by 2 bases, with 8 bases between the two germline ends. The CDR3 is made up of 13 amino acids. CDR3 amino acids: CASSITDTYEQYF. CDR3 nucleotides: TGTGCCAGTAGTATCACAGACACCTACGAGCAGTACTTC.